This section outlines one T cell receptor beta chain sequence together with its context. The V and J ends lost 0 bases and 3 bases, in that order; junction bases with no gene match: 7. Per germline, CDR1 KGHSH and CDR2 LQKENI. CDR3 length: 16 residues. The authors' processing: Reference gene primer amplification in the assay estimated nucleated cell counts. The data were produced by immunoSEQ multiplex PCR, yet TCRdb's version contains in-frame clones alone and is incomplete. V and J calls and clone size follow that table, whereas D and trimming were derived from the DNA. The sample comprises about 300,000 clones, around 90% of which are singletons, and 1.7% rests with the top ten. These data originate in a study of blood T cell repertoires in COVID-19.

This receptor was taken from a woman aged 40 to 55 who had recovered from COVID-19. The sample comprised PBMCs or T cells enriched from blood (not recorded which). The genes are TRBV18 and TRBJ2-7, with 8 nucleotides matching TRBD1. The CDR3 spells CASSPPRTGKVYEQYF. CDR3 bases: TGTGCCAGCTCACCACCACGGACAGGGAAGGTCTACGAGCAGTACTTC.